The 26 T cell receptor beta chains reported below all come from one sample, sequenced in a study of T cell responses to AZD1222 COVID-19 vaccine. The repertoire was sequenced with immunoSEQ multiplex PCR; TCRdb's copy has only in-frame clones and lacks some. The table lists some 130,000 clones, roughly nine tenths of them singletons. Source: peripheral blood, taken on day 0 of AZD1222 vaccination. The receptors were gathered from an adult in good health.

J is TRBJ1-3 and V is TRBV30; D possibly corresponds to TRBD1 (5 bases). The length of the CDR3 is 17 residues. The germline V and J ends were trimmed by 0 bases and 0 bases, with 15 bases remaining between them. Germline CDR1 and CDR2: GTSNPN and SVGIG (reference sequence). The CDR3 nucleotides read TGTGCCTGGAGTGTACGGGGGGGTCGGATCTCTGGAAACACCATATATTTT. This sequence encodes CAWSVRGGRISGNTIYF.

This chain links TRBV19 with TRBJ1-1; perhaps TRBD1 as D (5 bases). The length of the CDR3 is 15 residues. In germline, CDR1 is LNHDA, CDR2 SQIVND (reference sequence). The germline V and J ends were trimmed by 0 bases and 7 bases, with 15 bases remaining between them. The CDR3 DNA reads TGTGCCAGTAGTATAGAGGGGGGACCGTTGGGTGAAGCTTTCTTT. This codes for CASSIEGGPLGEAFF.

This clone appeared a few times. The chain uses TRBV4-3 and TRBJ1-1; D not resolved. The CDR3 totals 15 residues. Germline V gene data show CDR1 as LGHNA and CDR2 as YSLEER. The V end lost 0 bases, the J end lost 3 bases, and 11 bases lay between the germline ends. The CDR3 spells CASSQDWAGYTEAFF. The CDR3 DNA is TGCGCCAGCAGCCAAGATTGGGCGGGCTACACTGAAGCTTTCTTT.

CDR3 nucleotide sequence: TGTGCCAGCAGCGTAGATCCAGGCTTGGGCGAGCAGTACTTC. Translation gives CASSVDPGLGEQYF. V is TRBV9 and J is TRBJ2-7; no firm D call. Trimming removed 0 bases from V and 6 bases from J, with 13 bases in between. CDR1 and CDR2 (germline): SGDLS, YYNGEE. CDR3 size: 14 residues. Complete variable domain (other parts from reference TRBV9 and TRBJ2-7): DSGVTQTPKHLITATGQRVTLRCSPRSGDLSVYWYQQSLDQGLQFLIQYYNGEERAKGNILERFSAQQFPDLHSELNLSSLELGDSALYFCASSVDPGLGEQYFGPGTRLTVT.

The V gene is TRBV3-1 (or the pseudogene TRBV3-2), the J gene TRBJ1-2, with a tentative D call TRBD1 (6 bases). V lost 1 base and J lost 7, with 13 bases in between. CDR1 and CDR2 (germline): LGHDT, YNNKEL (reference sequence). The CDR3 loop spans 14 amino acids. CDR3 sequence: CASSQGAGDGGYTF. The DNA of the CDR3 is TGTGCCAGCAGCCAAGGGGCAGGGGATGGTGGCTACACCTTC.

The chain combines TRBV7-9 with TRBJ1-3; D gene ambiguous. Germline V gene lookup returns CDR1 SEHNR and CDR2 FQNEAQ (reference sequence). V shed 5 bases and J shed 6 bases, with 8 bases lying between them. This CDR3 contains 12 residues. The CDR3 spells CASSPLENTIYF. The CDR3 bases are TGTGCCAGCAGCCCCCTGGAAAACACCATATATTTT.

The count of this clone is one. This chain connects TRBV5-1 to TRBJ1-2; TRBD1 might be the D (5 bases). With 0 bases removed from V and 2 bases from J, the gap between germline ends came to 11 bases. This CDR3 has 15 residues. Germline V gene sequence: CDR1 SGHRS, CDR2 YFSETQ. DNA for the CDR3: TGCGCCAGCAGCTTGGCCTGGGGGGTAAACTATGGCTACACCTTC. This codes for CASSLAWGVNYGYTF.

The chain carries TRBV24-1 and TRBJ1-3; tentative D call: TRBD1 (5 bases). The V end was cut by 7 bases, the J end by 4 bases, with 28 bases between. Germline lookup yields CDR1 KGHDR and CDR2 SFDVKD. This CDR3 has 19 residues. As DNA, the CDR3 is TGTGCCACCAGCCACCGCCCAGGGTACGGGCGGCGAGGCGGAAACACCATATATTTT. It is translated as CATSHRPGYGRRGGNTIYF.

The J gene is TRBJ2-1, the V gene TRBV2; unclear D gene. The CDR3 is made up of 12 amino acids. Trimming left V 11 bases short and J 7 bases short, with 15 bases between. Germline CDR1 reads SNHLY; CDR2 reads FYNNEI. In nucleotides, the CDR3 is TGTGCCCTTGTGATTTGGGCGAATGAGCAGTTCTTC. Encoded protein: CALVIWANEQFF.

The chain employs TRBV6-2 or TRBV6-3 and TRBJ1-2; unclear D gene. The germline V and J ends were trimmed by 1 base and 0 bases, with 12 bases remaining between them. The CDR3 is 16 amino acids. Germline V gives CDR1 MNHEY, CDR2 SVGEGT. The CDR3 DNA is TGTGCCAGCAGTTACTTCGGCAGTACCTCTAACTATGGCTACACCTTC. It specifies CASSYFGSTSNYGYTF.

This chain joins TRBV27 and TRBJ1-5; 9 bases align to TRBD1. This CDR3 spans 13 amino acids. The germline CDR1 and CDR2 sequences are MNHEY and SMNVEV (reference sequence). V gave up 7 bases and J gave up 7 bases; unmatched junction bases: 5. This CDR3 reads CASTTGGNQPQHF. In DNA form, the CDR3 reads TGTGCCAGCACGACAGGGGGGAACCAGCCCCAGCATTTT.

This clone was counted only a few times. The chain has TRBV19 and TRBJ1-1; D call uncertain. The CDR3 has 15 residues. The germline gives CDR1 LNHDA, CDR2 SQIVND (reference sequence). The ends were cut back, 4 bases at V and 1 base at J, with 13 bases in the middle. The CDR3 DNA reads TGTGCCAGTAGTAAAGGTTCTCAAGAGAACACTGAAGCTTTCTTT. Translated: CASSKGSQENTEAFF.

The chain combines TRBV5-4 with TRBJ2-1; 15 bases are a match to TRBD2. V dropped 4 bases and J dropped 10; count of bases not matched to a gene: 6. Germline assignment: CDR1 SGHNT and CDR2 YYREEE (reference sequence). The CDR3 is 15 amino acids. The CDR3 sequence: CASSRTSGGAREQFF. CDR3 coding DNA: TGTGCCAGCAGCCGGACTAGCGGGGGGGCAAGAGAGCAGTTCTTC.

V usage is TRBV4-1 and J usage is TRBJ1-5; tentative D call: TRBD1 (6 bases). Germline V gives CDR1 MGHRA, CDR2 YSYEKL. The V and J ends lost 5 bases and 4 bases respectively, with 15 bases between them. This CDR3 has 15 amino acids. The CDR3 DNA reads TGCGCCAGCAGCGAATCAAGACAGGTGAATCAGCCCCAGCATTTT. Protein sequence: CASSESRQVNQPQHF.

V is TRBV19 and J is TRBJ2-1; D not certain. Trimming took 5 bases from V and 0 from J, leaving 14 bases between them. The CDR3 spans 16 residues. The germline gives CDR1 LNHDA, CDR2 SQIVND (reference sequence). The CDR3 sequence: CASSFPTASSYNEQFF. For the CDR3, the DNA is TGTGCCAGTAGTTTCCCCACAGCGAGCTCCTACAATGAGCAGTTCTTC.

The genes are TRBV9 and TRBJ1-3; no firm D call. The CDR3 loop spans 14 amino acids. V lost 4 bases, J lost 1 base, and 9 bases lay in between. In germline, CDR1 is SGDLS, CDR2 YYNGEE. CDR3 in DNA: TGTGCCAGCAGCTTCCTGGGGTCTGGAAACACCATATATTTT. This translates into CASSFLGSGNTIYF.

In this sample, this clone turned up once. The chain links TRBV4-3 to TRBJ1-1; D perhaps matches TRBD1 (5 bases). V was trimmed by 1 base and J by 5 bases, leaving 20 bases between them. Germline V gene sequence: CDR1 LGHNA, CDR2 YSLEER. The CDR3 extends over 17 amino acids. CDR3 in DNA: TGCGCCAGCAGCCAAGGGGATGATCAGGGTATTACGACTGAAGCTTTCTTT. Translating gives CASSQGDDQGITTEAFF.

The chain is built from TRBV7-3 and TRBJ2-2, with a possible D match to TRBD1 (6 bases). V gave up 6 bases and J gave up 1 base, with 15 bases separating them. The CDR3 loop spans 16 amino acids. Per germline, CDR1 SGHTA and CDR2 FQGTGA. Here the CDR3 reads CASRSTSGQNTGELFF. In DNA, the CDR3 is TGTGCCAGCAGGTCAACCTCGGGACAGAACACCGGGGAGCTGTTTTTT.

The chain employs TRBV27 and TRBJ2-7, with a weak D call TRBD2 (7 bases). The CDR3 has 16 amino acids. The ends were cut back, 5 bases at V and 3 bases at J, with 20 bases in the middle. Germline CDR1 is MNHEY and CDR2 is SMNVEV (reference sequence). The CDR3 loop reads CASSLSGGGGIYEQYF. The CDR3 DNA is TGTGCCAGCAGTCTGAGTGGGGGGGGCGGGATCTACGAGCAGTACTTC.

V usage is TRBV7-8 and J usage is TRBJ2-4; D gene uncertain. Trimming took off 5 bases at V and 7 bases at J, with 18 bases between the two ends. Germline V CDR1 and CDR2: SGHVS, FQNEAQ. The CDR3 is 15 amino acids. CDR3 DNA sequence: TGTGCCAGCAGCCCAAGTTGGACCCCAGCGAACATTCAGTACTTC. This encodes CASSPSWTPANIQYF.

V usage is TRBV5-5 and J usage is TRBJ2-7; perhaps TRBD2 as D (5 bases). V was shortened by 4 bases and J by 6 bases, with 14 bases between the two germline ends. Germline CDR1 is SGHKS and CDR2 is YYEKEE (reference sequence). The CDR3 totals 13 residues. CDR3 DNA: TGTGCCAGCAGCCCTCACCCCAGCGGCGAGCAGTACTTC. This gives the protein CASSPHPSGEQYF.

V usage is TRBV4-1 and J usage is TRBJ1-5; maybe TRBD1 (5 bases). The CDR3 is 15 amino acids. Germline V gene data show CDR1 as MGHRA and CDR2 as YSYEKL. Trimming pared 2 bases from V and 8 bases from J, leaving 16 bases between. The CDR3 region has the DNA TGCGCCAGCAGCCAAAGTTTTGGGGGTCGGGAGCCCCAGCATTTT. It encodes CASSQSFGGREPQHF.

CDR3 DNA: TGTGCCAGCAGTTTACGAGACGAGCAGTACTTC. The encoded protein is CASSLRDEQYF. The V call is TRBV28, the J call TRBJ2-7; the D is unclear. Germline CDR1 is MDHEN and CDR2 is SYDVKM. The CDR3 contains 11 residues. V gave up 2 bases and J gave up 5 bases, with 4 bases separating them.

The V and J genes are TRBV9 and TRBJ1-2; D perhaps matches TRBD1 (5 bases). The germline gives CDR1 SGDLS, CDR2 YYNGEE. Trimming shortened V by 4 bases and J by 4 bases, and 11 bases separated the two germline ends. The CDR3 contains 13 residues. The CDR3 sequence is CASSSGTSYGYTF. Written as DNA, the CDR3 is TGTGCCAGCAGCTCAGGGACTAGCTATGGCTACACCTTC.

The genes are TRBV11-2 and TRBJ1-5; no firm D call. This CDR3 contains 16 residues. Trimming took off 5 bases at V and 1 base at J, with 15 bases between the two ends. Germline V lookup: CDR1 SGHAT, CDR2 FQNNGV. In nucleotides, the CDR3 is TGTGCCAGCAGCCAGACCGGGGTTAGGAGCAATCAGCCCCAGCATTTT. Translating it yields CASSQTGVRSNQPQHF.

The chain combines TRBV2 with TRBJ1-5; D call uncertain. Germline V CDR1 and CDR2: SNHLY, FYNNEI. V was trimmed by 5 bases and J by 2 bases, leaving 13 bases between them. The length of the CDR3 is 15 residues. CDR3 sequence: CASSSEGLGNQPQHF. Written as DNA, the CDR3 is TGTGCCAGCAGTTCGGAAGGGCTGGGCAATCAGCCCCAGCATTTT. The full variable domain, with the rest looked up from reference TRBV2 and TRBJ1-5, is EPEVTQTPSHQVTQMGQEVILRCVPISNHLYFYWYRQILGQKVEFLVSFYNNEISEKSEIFDDQFSVERPDGSNFTLKIRSTKLEDSAMYFCASSSEGLGNQPQHFGDGTRLSIL.